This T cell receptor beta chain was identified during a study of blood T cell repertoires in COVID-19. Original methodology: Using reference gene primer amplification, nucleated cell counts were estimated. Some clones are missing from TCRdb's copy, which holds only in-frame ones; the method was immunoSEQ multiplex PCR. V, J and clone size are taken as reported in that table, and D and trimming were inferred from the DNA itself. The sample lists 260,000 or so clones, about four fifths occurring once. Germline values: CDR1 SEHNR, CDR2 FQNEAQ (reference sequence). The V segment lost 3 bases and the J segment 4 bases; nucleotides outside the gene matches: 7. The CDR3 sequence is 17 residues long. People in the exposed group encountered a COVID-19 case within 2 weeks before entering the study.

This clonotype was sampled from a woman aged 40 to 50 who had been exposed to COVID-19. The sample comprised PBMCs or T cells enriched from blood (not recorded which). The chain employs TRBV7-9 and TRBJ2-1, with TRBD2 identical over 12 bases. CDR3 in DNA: TGTGCCAGCAGCTTCGAAGGACTAGCGGGAACATACAATGAGCAGTTCTTC. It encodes CASSFEGLAGTYNEQFF.